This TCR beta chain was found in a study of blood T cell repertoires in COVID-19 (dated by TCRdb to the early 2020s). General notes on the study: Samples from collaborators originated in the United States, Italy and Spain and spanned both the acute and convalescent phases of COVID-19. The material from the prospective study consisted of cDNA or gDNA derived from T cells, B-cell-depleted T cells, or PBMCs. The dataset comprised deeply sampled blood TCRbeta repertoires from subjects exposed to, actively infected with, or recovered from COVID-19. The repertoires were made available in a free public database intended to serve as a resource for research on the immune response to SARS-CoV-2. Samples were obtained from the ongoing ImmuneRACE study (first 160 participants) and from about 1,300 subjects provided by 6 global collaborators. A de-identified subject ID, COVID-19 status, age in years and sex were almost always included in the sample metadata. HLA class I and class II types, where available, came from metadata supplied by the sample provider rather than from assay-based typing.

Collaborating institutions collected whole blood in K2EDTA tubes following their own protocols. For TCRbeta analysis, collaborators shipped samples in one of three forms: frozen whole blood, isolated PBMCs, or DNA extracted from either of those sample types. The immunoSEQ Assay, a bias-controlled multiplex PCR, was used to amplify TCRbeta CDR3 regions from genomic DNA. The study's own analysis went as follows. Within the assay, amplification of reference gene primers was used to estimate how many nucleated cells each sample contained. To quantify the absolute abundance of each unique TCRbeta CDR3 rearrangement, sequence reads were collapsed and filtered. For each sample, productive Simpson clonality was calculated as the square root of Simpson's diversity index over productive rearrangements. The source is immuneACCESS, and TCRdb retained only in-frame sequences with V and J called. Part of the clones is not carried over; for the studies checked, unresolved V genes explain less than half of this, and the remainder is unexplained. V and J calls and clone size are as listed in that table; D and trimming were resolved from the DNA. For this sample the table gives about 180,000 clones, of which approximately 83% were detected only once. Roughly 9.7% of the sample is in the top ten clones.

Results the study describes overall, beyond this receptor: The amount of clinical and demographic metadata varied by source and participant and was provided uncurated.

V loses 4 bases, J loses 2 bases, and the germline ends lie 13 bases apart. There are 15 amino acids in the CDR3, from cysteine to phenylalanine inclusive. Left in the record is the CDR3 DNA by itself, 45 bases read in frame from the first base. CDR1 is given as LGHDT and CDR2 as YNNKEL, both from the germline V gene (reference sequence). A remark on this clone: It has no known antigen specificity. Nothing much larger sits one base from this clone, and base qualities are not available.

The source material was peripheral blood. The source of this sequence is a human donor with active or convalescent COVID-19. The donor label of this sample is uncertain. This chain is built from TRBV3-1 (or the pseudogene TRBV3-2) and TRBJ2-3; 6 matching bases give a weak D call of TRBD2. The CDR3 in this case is CASSRASANTDTQYF. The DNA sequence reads TGTGCCAGCAGCCGGGCTAGCGCGAACACAGATACGCAGTATTTT.